This TCR beta chain was identified during a study of sequential checkpoint blockade in melanoma. Overall study context: Patients were randomized 1:1 to nivolumab-then-ipilimumab or ipilimumab-then-nivolumab first-line. Maintenance nivolumab came after either treatment sequence.

Treatment defined: randomized to nivolumab then ipilimumab (arm A) or the reverse (arm B). This CDR3 region has 13 residues. Germline loops: CDR1 LNHDA, CDR2 SQIVND (reference sequence). The table came from immunoSEQ multiplex PCR; TCRdb's copy has only in-frame clones and leaves some out. Altogether about 18,000 clones are present, approximately 74% being singletons, with the ten largest covering roughly 33%. The receptor was derived from a human donor with melanoma. Sequences were derived from CD8+ T cells sorted from blood (inferred from file names), sampled from a patient given nivolumab and ipilimumab in sequence. V usage is TRBV19 and J usage is TRBJ2-5, with D uncertain. The DNA end favors TRBJ2-7, so the J call may be wrong. CDR3 DNA sequence: TGTGCCAGTAGTATTGCACTGATCTACGAGCAGTACTTC. Protein product: CASSIALIYEQYF.